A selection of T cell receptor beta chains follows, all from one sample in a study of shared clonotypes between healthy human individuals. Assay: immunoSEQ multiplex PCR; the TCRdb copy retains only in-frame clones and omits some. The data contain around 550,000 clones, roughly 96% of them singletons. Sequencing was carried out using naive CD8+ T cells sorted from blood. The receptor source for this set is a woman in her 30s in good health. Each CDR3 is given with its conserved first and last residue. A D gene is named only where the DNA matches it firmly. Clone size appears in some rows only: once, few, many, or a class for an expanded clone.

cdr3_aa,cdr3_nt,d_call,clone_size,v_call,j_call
CASSYANEQFF,TGTGCCAGCAGTTACGCCAATGAGCAGTTCTTC,.,.,TRBV6-5,TRBJ2-1
CASGGTSGFEQYF,TGTGCCAGCGGCGGGACTAGCGGGTTCGAGCAGTACTTC,TRBD2,.,TRBV2,TRBJ2-7
CASSAGLAGWGSYNEQFF,TGTGCCAGCAGCGCGGGACTAGCGGGATGGGGCTCCTACAATGAGCAGTTCTTC,TRBD2,once,TRBV9,TRBJ2-1
CASSQGPITSEQYF,TGCGCCAGCAGCCAAGGCCCGATCACCTCCGAGCAGTACTTC,.,.,TRBV4-1,TRBJ2-7
CASSLGPGTGGDTIYF,TGTGCCAGCAGCTTAGGCCCCGGGACAGGGGGTGACACCATATATTTT,TRBD1,.,TRBV11-2,TRBJ1-3
CASSLIGSNYGYTF,TGTGCCAGCAGTTTAATAGGGTCTAACTATGGCTACACCTTC,.,.,TRBV27,TRBJ1-2
CSAFTRVGYTF,TGCAGCGCCTTTACCAGGGTAGGCTACACCTTC,.,.,TRBV29-1,TRBJ1-2
CASSLDTLRNIQYF,TGTGCCAGCAGCTTGGACACCCTCCGGAACATTCAGTACTTC,.,.,TRBV5-6,TRBJ2-4
CSVGGADQPQHF,TGCAGCGTTGGAGGCGCTGATCAGCCCCAGCATTTT,.,.,TRBV29-1,TRBJ1-5
CASRTNFAGSSYNEQFF,TGTGCCAGCAGAACCAATTTCGCCGGGTCTTCCTACAATGAGCAGTTCTTC,.,once,TRBV28,TRBJ2-1
CASRQGNRNEQYF,TGTGCCAGTCGACAGGGAAACAGAAACGAGCAGTACTTC,TRBD1,.,TRBV27,TRBJ2-7
CASSTLESNQPQHF,TGTGCCAGCAGTACACTAGAGAGCAATCAGCCCCAGCATTTT,.,.,TRBV27,TRBJ1-5
CASSLDSRDFRDQPQHF,TGTGCCAGCAGCTTAGACAGTAGGGATTTTCGGGATCAGCCCCAGCATTTT,.,.,TRBV7-9,TRBJ1-5
CASSLVPLAIYNEQFF,TGTGCCAGCAGCTTAGTTCCCCTGGCTATATACAATGAGCAGTTCTTC,.,.,TRBV11-2,TRBJ2-1
CASSYSYEDNEQFF,TGTGCCAGCAGTTACTCCTACGAGGACAATGAGCAGTTCTTC,.,.,TRBV6-5,TRBJ2-1
CASTPPGANQPQHF,TGTGCCAGCACTCCCCCAGGGGCCAATCAGCCCCAGCATTTT,.,.,TRBV7-9,TRBJ1-5
CASSMTSGRKYEQYF,TGTGCCAGCAGTATGACTAGCGGGAGAAAGTACGAGCAGTACTTC,TRBD2,few,TRBV28,TRBJ2-7
CASSTRDRSYEQYF,TGTGCCAGTAGTACCCGGGACAGATCCTACGAGCAGTACTTC,TRBD1,.,TRBV19,TRBJ2-7
CASSLNRGITEAFF,TGCGCCAGCAGCCTAAACAGGGGAATCACTGAAGCTTTCTTT,TRBD1,.,TRBV5-1,TRBJ1-1
CASSPLDSYEQYF,TGTGCCAGCAGCCCGCTTGACTCCTACGAGCAGTACTTC,.,.,TRBV2,TRBJ2-7
CASSLVQVGEQYF,TGTGCCAGCAGCTTGGTACAGGTAGGGGAGCAGTACTTC,.,.,TRBV5-6,TRBJ2-7
CASRGDSYEQYF,TGTGCCAGCAGGGGCGACAGCTACGAGCAGTACTTC,.,few,TRBV2,TRBJ2-7
CAWSLTGDHEQYF,TGTGCCTGGAGTTTGACAGGGGACCACGAGCAGTACTTC,TRBD1,.,TRBV30,TRBJ2-7
CASSQDRWGPYEQYF,TGCGCCAGCAGCCAAGACCGATGGGGGCCCTACGAGCAGTACTTC,.,.,TRBV4-1,TRBJ2-7
CASSSLNGTLVIVRNTGELFF,TGCGCCAGCAGCTCCTTGAACGGGACACTAGTTATTGTTCGGAACACCGGGGAGCTGTTTTTT,.,once,TRBV5-1,TRBJ2-2
CASSYSGRSGEQYF,TGTGCCAGCAGTTACTCGGGGAGATCCGGCGAGCAGTACTTC,.,.,TRBV6-6,TRBJ2-7
CASSPHPSTDTQYF,TGTGCCAGCAGCCCCCACCCGAGCACAGATACGCAGTATTTT,.,.,TRBV11-2,TRBJ2-3
CASSLAGPTDTQYF,TGTGCCAGCAGCTTAGCTGGGCCCACAGATACGCAGTATTTT,.,.,TRBV11-2,TRBJ2-3
CASTARQDTQYF,TGCGCCAGCACCGCCCGGCAGGACACGCAGTATTTT,.,.,TRBV5-1,TRBJ2-3
CASSLEPSGSYHEQYF,TGCGCCAGCAGCTTGGAACCTAGCGGGAGCTACCACGAGCAGTACTTC,TRBD2,.,TRBV5-1,TRBJ2-7
CASNDPFGRAGRMMETQYF,TGTGCCAGCAATGATCCCTTCGGGAGGGCCGGCCGGATGATGGAGACCCAGTACTTC,TRBD2,.,TRBV28,TRBJ2-5
CASSTDSYEQYF,TGTGCCAGCAGTACAGACAGCTACGAGCAGTACTTC,.,.,TRBV27,TRBJ2-7
CASSALVVPYNEQFF,TGCGCCAGCAGTGCCTTGGTGGTCCCCTACAATGAGCAGTTCTTC,.,once,TRBV10-2,TRBJ2-1
CASSSAGTGYNEQFF,TGTGCCAGTAGTTCCGCCGGGACAGGGTACAATGAGCAGTTCTTC,TRBD1,.,TRBV19,TRBJ2-1
CASSRQGGSTDTQYF,TGTGCCAGCAGTCGGCAGGGAGGGAGCACAGATACGCAGTATTTT,TRBD2,.,TRBV28,TRBJ2-3
CASKREWDAEAFF,TGTGCCAGCAAGAGAGAATGGGATGCTGAAGCTTTCTTT,.,.,TRBV2,TRBJ1-1
CAISATTSGGTYEQYF,TGTGCCATCAGTGCGACGACTAGCGGGGGTACCTACGAGCAGTACTTC,TRBD2,.,TRBV10-3,TRBJ2-7
CASSLGSTSYGYTF,TGTGCCAGCAGCTTAGGATCGACATCCTATGGCTACACCTTC,.,.,TRBV7-9,TRBJ1-2
CASSSGTRNEQYF,TGTGCCAGCAGCTCCGGGACCCGTAACGAGCAGTACTTC,.,.,TRBV11-2,TRBJ2-7
CASSYADIQYF,TGTGCCAGCAGTTACGCGGACATTCAGTACTTC,.,.,TRBV6-5,TRBJ2-4
CASSHQLAGDEQFF,TGTGCCAGCAGCCACCAACTAGCGGGAGATGAGCAGTTCTTC,TRBD2,.,TRBV14,TRBJ2-1
CASSVEEQFYEQYF,TGTGCCAGCAGCGTAGAGGAACAGTTCTACGAGCAGTACTTC,.,.,TRBV9,TRBJ2-7
CASGRGTEAFF,TGTGCCAGCGGACGGGGCACTGAAGCTTTCTTT,.,.,TRBV2,TRBJ1-1
CASSWDRGPERTGELFF,TGCGCCAGCAGCTGGGACAGGGGGCCCGAACGAACCGGGGAGCTGTTTTTT,TRBD1,.,TRBV5-1,TRBJ2-2